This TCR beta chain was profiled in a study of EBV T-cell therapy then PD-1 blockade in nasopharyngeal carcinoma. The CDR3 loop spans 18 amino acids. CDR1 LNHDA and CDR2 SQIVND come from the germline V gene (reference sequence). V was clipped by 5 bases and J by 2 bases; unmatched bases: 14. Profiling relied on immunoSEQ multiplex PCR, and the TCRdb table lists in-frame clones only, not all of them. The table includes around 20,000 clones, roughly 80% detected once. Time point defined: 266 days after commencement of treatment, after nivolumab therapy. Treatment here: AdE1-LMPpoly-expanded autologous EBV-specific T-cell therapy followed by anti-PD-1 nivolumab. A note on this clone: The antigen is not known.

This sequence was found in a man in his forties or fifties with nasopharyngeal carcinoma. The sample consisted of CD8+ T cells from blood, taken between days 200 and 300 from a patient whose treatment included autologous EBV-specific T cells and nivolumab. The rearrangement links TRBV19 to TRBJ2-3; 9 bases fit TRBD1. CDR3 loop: CASSAKLRTGEATDTQYF. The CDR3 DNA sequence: TGTGCCAGTAGTGCCAAACTCAGGACAGGGGAGGCCACAGATACGCAGTATTTT.